The entry below describes one TCR beta chain. The antigen this receptor binds is unknown. Nothing much larger sits one base from this clone, and base qualities are not available. This entry comes from a study of T cell changes during pregnancy in multiple sclerosis (dated by TCRdb to the late 2010s). At the level of the whole study: In women with multiple sclerosis, the researchers looked at how the T cell repertoire shifted as pregnancy progressed.

The library was obtained by the immunoSEQ multiplex PCR assay. TCRdb's version of the immuneACCESS table is confined to in-frame rearrangements and falls short of the full clone set. An unresolved V gene accounts for under half of the shortfall where checked; the remainder is of unknown origin. This sample comprises roughly 30,000 clones, 70% to 90% of them detected only once. Around 0.78% of the sample lies in the top ten. CDR1 and CDR2 are drawn from the germline V gene (reference sequence): DFQATT, SNEGSKA. The CDR3 starts with the cysteine, ends with the phenylalanine, and has 11 residues. The read is trimmed to its CDR3 DNA, 33 bases read in frame from base 1. V gives up 5 bases and J gives up 1 base, and the segment between their germline ends measures 5 bases.

The source is a female donor in good health, enrolled as a control in a pregnancy study. The sample here was CD4+ T cells from peripheral blood mononuclear cells, taken in the first trimester of pregnancy. The chain is assembled from TRBV20-1 and TRBJ1-2; no D segment can be confidently identified. The DNA reads TGCAGTGCTTACAATAACTATGGCTACACCTTC. It is translated as CSAYNNYGYTF.